The entry below describes one T cell receptor beta chain. Antigen unknown. Every donor provided one heparinised blood draw, which averaged approximately 100 mL. Markers CD45RO/CCR7/CD25/CD127/CD95/CD27 served to sort CD4+ naive, central memory, regulatory and stem cell-like memory cells. This record comes from a study of beta chain features in type 1 diabetes. The wider study: The patient and healthy donor groups were comparable for age, gender and cell yields. The study examined 107,917,701 sorted cells across all samples.

Sequenced material consisted of expressed TCRB transcripts (all of the isolated RNA was reverse transcribed). Method: immunoSEQ multiplex PCR; TCRdb's copy keeps in-frame clones and lacks some. The table shows 100,000 to 150,000 clones, with 9% occurring only once. The V and J ends lost 6 bases and 1 base respectively, with 15 bases between them. CDR1 and CDR2 (germline): SQVTM, ANQGSEA. The CDR3 is 14 residues long. Study-level findings and limits: Within each of all four CD4+ subsets, Type 1 diabetes patients had TCRB CDR3s that were moderately but significantly shorter.

The receptor's source is a man under 40 with type 1 diabetes. The rearrangement uses TRBV29-1 and TRBJ1-1; D gene unclear. The material sequenced was central memory CD4+ T cells from blood. The CDR3: CSVTPLETNTEAFF. The DNA of the CDR3 is TGCAGCGTCACCCCTCTGGAGACGAACACTGAAGCTTTCTTT. Based on the CDR3 plus reference TRBV29-1 and TRBJ1-1, the full variable domain is SAVISQKPSRDICQRGTSLTIQCQVDSQVTMMFWYRQQPGQSLTLIATANQGSEATYESGFVIDKFPISRPNLTFSTLTVSNMSPEDSSIYLCSVTPLETNTEAFFGQGTRLTVV.